One T cell receptor beta chain is described in this entry. The CDR3 has 16 residues. With V trimmed by 2 bases and J by 7 bases, 8 bases remained unmatched. Germline CDR1 is SEHNR and CDR2 is FQNEAQ (reference sequence). This record comes from a study of T cell changes during pregnancy in multiple sclerosis. Only in-frame clones appear in the TCRdb table, and some are missing; sequencing was by immunoSEQ multiplex PCR. The table has tens of thousands of clones, approximately 92% seen once; the top ten hold roughly 0.5%. V and J are TRBV7-9 and TRBJ2-2; 9 positions match TRBD1. Sequenced material: CD4+ T cells from peripheral blood mononuclear cells, taken in the second trimester of pregnancy. This clonotype was obtained from a female donor in good health, enrolled as a control in a pregnancy study. The chain's CDR3 is CASSLLRDRDGGELFF. The CDR3 region has the DNA TGTGCCAGCAGCTTACTTCGGGACAGGGACGGCGGGGAGCTGTTTTTT. The full variable domain, its missing parts supplied by reference TRBV7-9 and TRBJ2-2, is DTGVSQNPRHKITKRGQNVTFRCDPISEHNRLYWYRQTLGQGPEFLTYFQNEAQLEKSRLLSDRFSAERPKGSFSTLEIQRTEQGDSAMYLCASSLLRDRDGGELFFGEGSRLTVL.